This T cell receptor (beta chain) emerged from a study of blood T cell repertoires in COVID-19. Repertoires were generated with immunoSEQ multiplex PCR, while TCRdb's copy carries only in-frame clones and drops some. The sample lists 150,000 to 200,000 clones, less than 90% occurring once. The source of this sequence is a woman aged 25 to 45 who had been exposed to COVID-19. Sequencing used PBMCs or T cells enriched from blood (not recorded which).

CDR3 sequence reads: CASSQAGDNTEAFF. The CDR3 DNA is TGTGCCAGCAGCCAAGCGGGGGACAACACTGAAGCTTTCTTT. V and J are TRBV3-1 (or the pseudogene TRBV3-2) and TRBJ1-1, with a weak D call TRBD1 (5 bases). V was clipped by 1 base and J by 2 bases, with 8 bases between them. The CDR3 runs 14 residues. CDR1 is LGHDT and CDR2 is YNNKEL in the germline V gene (reference sequence).